A single sample gave rise to the 24 T cell receptor beta chains below, sequenced in a study of CD8 T cells in ankylosing spondylitis. TCRdb re-called the 5' RACE reads with MiXCR, one entry per CDR3 protein. The data show 250,000 or so distinct CDR3 sequences, 10% to 13% seen once. Input material: blood, either unsorted or a sorted T cell fraction (not recorded which). These receptors were taken from a male donor with ankylosing spondylitis or in good health (not recorded which).

The rearrangement joins TRBV20-1 to TRBJ1-1; TRBD1 agrees at 7 bases. V was clipped by 8 bases and J by 2 bases; unmatched bases: 11. CDR3 size: 14 residues. CDR1 is DFQATT, CDR2 SNEGSKA, per germline (reference sequence). CDR3 protein: CSTASGTANTEAFF. DNA for the CDR3: TGCAGTACCGCCTCGGGGACAGCCAACACTGAAGCTTTCTTT.

This rearrangement joins TRBV6-2 or TRBV6-3 to TRBJ2-7, with 10 positions matching TRBD2. The germline CDR1 and CDR2 sequences are MNHEY and SVGEGT. The CDR3 extends over 15 amino acids. Trimming cost V 6 bases and J 3 bases; bases outside gene matches: 8. The CDR3 region is CASSLLRTSGYEQYF. CDR3 DNA: TGTGCCAGCAGCTTACTGCGGACTAGCGGCTACGAGCAGTACTTC.

This clonotype was recorded many times. The V and J genes are TRBV11-3 and TRBJ2-3; 9 bases are a match to TRBD2. The CDR3 has 16 amino acids. Unmatched junction bases numbered 12, after V lost 4 bases and J lost 7 bases. Germline V gives CDR1 SGHNT, CDR2 YENEEA. CDR3 amino acids: CASSSGLAGGQNTQYF. The CDR3 DNA reads as TGTGCCAGCAGCTCGGGGCTGGCGGGAGGGCAAAATACGCAGTATTTT.

This clonotype was detected many times. The chain is built from TRBV5-1 and TRBJ2-2, with D possibly being TRBD1 (5 bases). Germline V CDR1 and CDR2: SGHRS, YFSETQ. With 9 bases removed from V and 1 base from J, the gap between germline ends came to 16 bases. The CDR3 sequence is 15 residues long. CDR3 bases: TGCGCCACCACTGAAGGGGCAGGGAACACCGGGGAGCTGTTTTTT. Translation: CATTEGAGNTGELFF.

This clonotype showed up many times. The rearrangement uses TRBV6-5 and TRBJ1-2; D is undetermined. The CDR3 length is 13 residues. Trimming shortened V by 0 bases and J by 5 bases, and 7 bases separated the two germline ends. Germline V gene lookup returns CDR1 MNHEY and CDR2 SVGAGI. CDR3 sequence (DNA): TGTGCCAGCAGTTACTCGTCCTCTTATGGCTACACCTTC. Amino acid sequence: CASSYSSSYGYTF.

This clonotype came up many times. The chain is built from TRBV5-1 and TRBJ2-3; 10 positions match TRBD2. Per germline, CDR1 SGHRS and CDR2 YFSETQ. V trimming: 4 bases; J trimming: 6 bases; junction bases outside the gene matches: 11. CDR3 length equals 16 residues. Written as DNA, the CDR3 is TGCGCCAGCAGCGGAGGCCTAGCGGGGGAATCGGATACGCAGTATTTT. This encodes CASSGGLAGESDTQYF.

CDR3 bases: TGTGCCAGCAGCCCCGTCGGGGGGGCGGGCGAGCAGTACTTC. It is translated as CASSPVGGAGEQYF. This chain connects TRBV7-2 to TRBJ2-7; 8 bases line up with TRBD2. This CDR3 has 14 residues. V shed 5 bases and J 6 bases; nucleotides not matched to a gene: 9. CDR1 is SGHTA, CDR2 FQGNSA, per germline.

This clonotype was seen at least ten times. The V gene is TRBV30, the J gene TRBJ2-3; D may be TRBD1 (5 bases). Between the trimmed V and J ends, which lost 0 bases and 9 bases, there was a span of 10 bases. Germline loops: CDR1 GTSNPN, CDR2 SVGIG (reference sequence). This CDR3 is built from 12 residues. The CDR3 nucleotides are TGTGCCTGGAGTGTACAGGACGGCACGCAGTATTTT. Residues: CAWSVQDGTQYF.

The rearrangement joins TRBV12-3 or TRBV12-4 to TRBJ2-2; D may correspond to TRBD1 or TRBD2 (6 bases each). Trimming stripped 6 bases from V and 6 bases from J, with 17 bases between. The CDR3 consists of 15 residues. CDR3 sequence reads: CASSLLGGWAGELFF. CDR3 in DNA: TGTGCCAGCAGCCTTCTGGGGGGCTGGGCCGGGGAGCTGTTTTTT.

The gene calls are TRBV7-9 and TRBJ2-1; 9 bases align to TRBD1. The CDR3 is 15 amino acids. V lost 1 base to trimming and J lost 7 bases; unmatched junction nucleotides: 5. Germline values: CDR1 SEHNR, CDR2 FQNEAQ (reference sequence). The CDR3: CASSLGRQGGNEQFF. In DNA form, the CDR3 reads TGTGCCAGCAGCTTAGGGCGACAGGGGGGTAATGAGCAGTTCTTC.

This clonotype was seen ten or more times. The chain recombines TRBV20-1 with TRBJ1-2, with a tentative D call TRBD1 (6 bases). V shed 1 base and J shed 7 bases, with 13 bases lying between them. The CDR3 is 13 residues long. The germline V gene has CDR1 DFQATT and CDR2 SNEGSKA (reference sequence). CDR3 in amino acids: CSARAPGEGGYTF. As DNA, the CDR3 is TGCAGTGCTAGAGCCCCAGGGGAAGGTGGCTACACCTTC.

This clonotype was counted many times. The chain recombines TRBV7-2 with TRBJ1-6; D is undetermined. V lost 4 bases and J lost 7, with 14 bases in between. Per the germline V gene, CDR1 is SGHTA and CDR2 is FQGNSA. The CDR3 contains 15 residues. CDR3 amino acids: CASSSGGRRNSPLHF. The CDR3 region has the DNA TGTGCCAGCAGCTCCGGCGGGAGGAGGAATTCACCCCTCCACTTT.

In this sample, this clonotype turned up many times. The rearrangement uses TRBV5-1 and TRBJ2-7; 13 bases agree with TRBD2. The germline gives CDR1 SGHRS, CDR2 YFSETQ. This CDR3 has 16 residues. V gave up 0 bases and J gave up 7 bases; unmatched junction bases: 7. The DNA for the CDR3 is TGCGCCAGCAGCTTGGGTGGTGGGACTAGCGGGGATGAGCAGTACTTC. This gives the protein CASSLGGGTSGDEQYF. The full variable domain, its missing parts supplied by reference TRBV5-1 and TRBJ2-7, is KAGVTQTPRYLIKTRGQQVTLSCSPISGHRSVSWYQQTPGQGLQFLFEYFSETQRNKGNFPGRFSGRQFSNSRSEMNVSTLELGDSALYLCASSLGGGTSGDEQYFGPGTRLTVT.

This clonotype has ten or more counts. The V gene is TRBV20-1, the J gene TRBJ2-5; tentative D call: TRBD2 (5 bases). CDR3 size: 15 residues. CDR1 is DFQATT, CDR2 SNEGSKA, per germline (reference sequence). The V gene lost 1 base and the J gene lost 1 base, with 13 bases spanning the gap. As DNA, the CDR3 is TGCAGTGCTAGAGCCACTAGAGGGTTCCAAGAGACCCAGTACTTC. It is translated as CSARATRGFQETQYF.

In the case of this clonotype: As the CDR3 is not closed by the conserved phenylalanine or tryptophan, this likely results from a read error. V usage is TRBV2 and J usage is TRBJ2-5, with TRBD1 matching over 12 bases. Trimming took 6 bases from V and 5 from J; bases not matched to a gene: 4. The germline CDR1 and CDR2 sequences are SNHLY and FYNNEI. This CDR3 comprises 14 residues. CDR3 nucleotide sequence: TGTGCCAGCAGCCGGGACAGGGGGCTTGAGACCCAGTACTTA. This encodes CASSRDRGLETQYL.

As to this clonotype: A much more abundant neighbour one base away suggests this may be a read error. V is TRBV12-3 or TRBV12-4 and J is TRBJ2-3; 8 nucleotides align to TRBD2. V lost 3 bases, J lost 1 base, and 3 bases stayed unmatched. CDR3 length: 15 amino acids. CDR3 protein: CASSLNSGGTDTQYF. The CDR3 DNA reads as TGTGCCAGCAGTTTGAATAGCGGGGGCACAGATACGCAGTATTTT.

J is TRBJ2-1 and V is TRBV20-1; 7 bases map to TRBD1. Trimming cost V 0 bases and J 0 bases; bases outside gene matches: 8. The CDR3 has 17 residues. CDR1 and CDR2 (germline): DFQATT, SNEGSKA (reference sequence). The chain's CDR3 is CSARDLAQGSSYNEQFF. The DNA of the CDR3 is TGCAGTGCTAGAGATCTGGCACAGGGGAGCTCCTACAATGAGCAGTTCTTC.

The J gene is TRBJ2-1, the V gene TRBV2, with 10 nucleotides matching TRBD1. CDR1 and CDR2 from the germline V gene are SNHLY and FYNNEI. CDR3 length equals 14 residues. After removal of 7 bases from V and 6 bases from J, the junction contained 6 bases not matched to a gene. CDR3 in DNA: TGTGCCAGCACCGGGACAGGGGCGCGCAATGAGCAGTTCTTC. Its translation: CASTGTGARNEQFF.

This clonotype appeared a few times. The chain employs TRBV6-5 and TRBJ1-1, with D uncertain. Trimming stripped 4 bases from V and 6 bases from J, with 18 bases between. The germline V gene has CDR1 MNHEY and CDR2 SVGAGI. This CDR3 has 15 amino acids. The CDR3 spells CASSSLGLGRAEAFF. As DNA, the CDR3 is TGTGCCAGCAGTTCATTGGGCCTAGGGCGCGCTGAAGCTTTCTTT.

This clonotype was recorded at least ten times. V usage is TRBV4-1 and J usage is TRBJ2-1; D is perhaps TRBD2 (5 bases). V was cut by 4 bases and J by 10 bases, with 20 bases left in between. This CDR3 has 15 residues. Germline-derived CDR1 and CDR2 are MGHRA and YSYEKL. This CDR3 reads CASSLLFGELSEQFF. The CDR3 DNA reads TGCGCCAGCAGCCTTCTCTTCGGGGAACTTTCAGAGCAGTTCTTC.

The sample holds a few counts of this clonotype. CDR3 nucleotide sequence: TGTGCCAGCAGCTCAGTAGGGGGGGGCTCTGGAAACACCATATATTTT. Its translation: CASSSVGGGSGNTIYF. This rearrangement joins TRBV7-2 to TRBJ1-3; D perhaps matches TRBD1 (6 bases). This CDR3 spans 16 amino acids. With 4 bases removed from V and 0 bases from J, the gap between germline ends came to 13 bases. The germline V gene encodes CDR1 SGHTA and CDR2 FQGNSA.

The chain links TRBV15 to TRBJ2-1, with D possibly TRBD1 on 6 matching bases. The germline CDR1 and CDR2 sequences are LNHNV and YYDKDF (reference sequence). V was pared by 5 bases and J by 7 bases, with 15 bases between. The CDR3 runs 14 residues. Here the CDR3 reads CATSPPQGWNEQFF. Written as DNA, the CDR3 is TGTGCCACCAGCCCCCCCCAGGGGTGGAATGAGCAGTTCTTC.

This clonotype was counted many times. The chain couples TRBV10-2 to TRBJ2-7; 9 nucleotides match TRBD2. Germline trimming cut 6 bases from V and 4 bases from J; bases unmatched to any gene: 7. The germline gives CDR1 WSHSY, CDR2 SAAADI. This CDR3 spans 14 amino acids. CDR3: CASRHSGSGYEQYF. For the CDR3, the DNA is TGCGCCAGCAGACATAGCGGGAGTGGATACGAGCAGTACTTC.

The CDR3 DNA is TGTGCCAGCAGTTTTCCCAGGGAGCTGTTTTTT. This gives the protein CASSFPRELFF. The chain uses TRBV12-3 or TRBV12-4 and TRBJ2-2; D not certain. Trimming removed 3 bases from V and 9 bases from J, with 5 bases in between. The CDR3 has 11 residues.